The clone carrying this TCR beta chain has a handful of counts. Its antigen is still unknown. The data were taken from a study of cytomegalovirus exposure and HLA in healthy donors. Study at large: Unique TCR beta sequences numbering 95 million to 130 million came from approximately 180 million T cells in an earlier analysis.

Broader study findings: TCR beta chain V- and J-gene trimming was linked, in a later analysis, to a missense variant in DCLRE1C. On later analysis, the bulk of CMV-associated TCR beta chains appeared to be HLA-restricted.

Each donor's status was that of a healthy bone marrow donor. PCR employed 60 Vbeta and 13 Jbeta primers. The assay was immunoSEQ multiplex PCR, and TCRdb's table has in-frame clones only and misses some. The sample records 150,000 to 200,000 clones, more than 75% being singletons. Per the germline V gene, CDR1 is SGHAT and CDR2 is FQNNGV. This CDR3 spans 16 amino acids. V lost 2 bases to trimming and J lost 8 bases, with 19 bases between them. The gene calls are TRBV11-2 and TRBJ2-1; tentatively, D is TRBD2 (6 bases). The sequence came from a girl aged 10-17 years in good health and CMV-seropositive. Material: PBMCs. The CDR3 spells CASSLISLDYEDEQFF. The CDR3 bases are TGTGCCAGCAGCTTAATTTCTCTGGACTATGAGGATGAGCAGTTCTTC.